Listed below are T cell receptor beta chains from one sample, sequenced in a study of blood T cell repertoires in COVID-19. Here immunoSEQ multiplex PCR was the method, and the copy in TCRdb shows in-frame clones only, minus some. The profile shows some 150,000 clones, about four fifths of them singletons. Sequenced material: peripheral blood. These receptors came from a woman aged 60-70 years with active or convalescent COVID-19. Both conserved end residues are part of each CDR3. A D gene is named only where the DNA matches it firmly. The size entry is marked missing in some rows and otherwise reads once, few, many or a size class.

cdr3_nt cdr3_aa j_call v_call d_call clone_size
TGCAGCGTGTGGTCCAAAACCAGCAATGAGCAGTTCTTC CSVWSKTSNEQFF TRBJ2-1 TRBV29-1 NA NA
TGTGCCAGCAGTGAGTCGGGGACTTTCTTT CASSESGTFF TRBJ1-1 TRBV2 NA NA
TGTGCCAGTAGTAGGGACATCTCCTACGAGCAGTACTTC CASSRDISYEQYF TRBJ2-7 TRBV19 NA once
TGTGCCAGCAGCATTTTACAGGGGTCCTACACCTTC CASSILQGSYTF TRBJ1-2 TRBV3-1/TRBV3-2 TRBD1 NA
TGTGCCAGCAGCAAGAGCGGGGCTGACTACGAGCAGTACTTC CASSKSGADYEQYF TRBJ2-7 TRBV14 TRBD2 NA
TGCGCCAGCAGCTTCAACGAGCCCGGCACAGATACGCAGTATTTT CASSFNEPGTDTQYF TRBJ2-3 TRBV5-1 NA once
TGTGCCGGCAAAGCAGAGGGTCAGACCCAGTACTTC CAGKAEGQTQYF TRBJ2-5 TRBV2 NA NA
TGCGCCAGCGGCCGCAGATTAGCGGGAGGGGGCAATGAGCAGTTCTTC CASGRRLAGGGNEQFF TRBJ2-1 TRBV5-1 TRBD2 NA
TGTGCCAGCAGTTTAACAGGGGATGCTGAAGCTTTCTTT CASSLTGDAEAFF TRBJ1-1 TRBV28 TRBD1 NA
TGTGCCACCAGCAGAGGCTTGACAGATGGCTACACCTTC CATSRGLTDGYTF TRBJ1-2 TRBV15 NA NA
TGCGCCAGCAGCGGTAGCGGGAGGCCCTTGGGGAATGAGCAGTTCTTC CASSGSGRPLGNEQFF TRBJ2-1 TRBV5-1 TRBD2 few
TGTGCCAGCAGTCTAGCTAGCGGCGATCAGCCCCAGCATTTT CASSLASGDQPQHF TRBJ1-5 TRBV28 NA NA
TGCGCCAGCAGCCTCGTCGCTGGGGGCGGGGGAGGAGATACGCAGTATTTT CASSLVAGGGGGDTQYF TRBJ2-3 TRBV4-1 NA NA
TGTGCCAGCAGCTTAGTGGGCGCGAACACCGGGGAGCTGTTTTTT CASSLVGANTGELFF TRBJ2-2 TRBV7-3 NA NA
TGTGCCAGCAGTCCGCGGACAGTAGGAGCTTTCTTT CASSPRTVGAFF TRBJ1-1 TRBV28 NA NA
TGTGCCAGCAGTTTAGGCCTCCACAGGGATGAAGCTTTCTTT CASSLGLHRDEAFF TRBJ1-1 TRBV6-5 NA NA
TGTGCCAGCAGTTTACTACAGGGACATCAGCCCCAGCATTTT CASSLLQGHQPQHF TRBJ1-5 TRBV27 NA NA
TGTGCCAGCAGTGAAGAAGGTGAGGGCTCGCGGTCCGGGGCCAACGTCCTGACTTTC CASSEEGEGSRSGANVLTF TRBJ2-6 TRBV6-1 NA NA
TGTGCCAGTAACGACAGGGAAGGACAGCCCCAGCATTTT CASNDREGQPQHF TRBJ1-5 TRBV19 TRBD1 few
TGTGCCAGCAGTTGGGACAATTTGAGTACGCAGTATTTT CASSWDNLSTQYF TRBJ2-3 TRBV27 NA NA
TGTGCCAGCAGTTACGGACAGCGAGCTTTCTTT CASSYGQRAFF TRBJ1-1 TRBV6-5 NA NA
TGTGCCAGCAGCCAAGATAGGGGACTAGCGGGAGGGGGTTACGAGCAGTACTTC CASSQDRGLAGGGYEQYF TRBJ2-7 TRBV3-1/TRBV3-2 TRBD2 NA
TGTGCCAGTAGTATAGGTGAGATCCAAGAGACCCAGTACTTC CASSIGEIQETQYF TRBJ2-5 TRBV19 NA NA
TGTGCCAGCTCACCGACTAGGGACGTCCGTTTGGGGGGCTACACCTTC CASSPTRDVRLGGYTF TRBJ1-2 TRBV18 NA NA
TGCGCCAGCAGCTTGGCCACAGGGGTTAGTGACGAGCAGTACTTC CASSLATGVSDEQYF TRBJ2-7 TRBV5-1 TRBD1 NA
TGTGCCAGCAGTATATTTTTAAACACTGAAGCTTTCTTT CASSIFLNTEAFF TRBJ1-1 TRBV2 NA NA
TGTGCCAGCAGCTTGGACCTAGCGGACGGAGGAGTCCAGTTCTTC CASSLDLADGGVQFF TRBJ2-1 TRBV5-4 TRBD2 NA
TGTGCCAGTAGTCATCCTCCTAGGAACACTGAAGCTTTCTTT CASSHPPRNTEAFF TRBJ1-1 TRBV19 NA NA
TGTGCCAGCAGCTTAGCAACAGGGAGAGGCCAGCCCCAGCATTTT CASSLATGRGQPQHF TRBJ1-5 TRBV7-6 NA NA
TGTGCCAGCAGTTTGGGGGCTAAGGGCACCGGGGAGCTGTTTTTT CASSLGAKGTGELFF TRBJ2-2 TRBV28 NA NA
TGTGCCAGTAGTATAGTCCCAAGCGGGGGAAGCACAGATACGCAGTATTTT CASSIVPSGGSTDTQYF TRBJ2-3 TRBV19 TRBD2 NA
TGTGCCAGCCGTACAGGGGCAAGCAATCAGCCCCAGCATTTT CASRTGASNQPQHF TRBJ1-5 TRBV19 TRBD1 NA
TGTGCCAGTAGTTCCAGACTAGCGGGAGGGAGATACAATGAGCAGTTCTTC CASSSRLAGGRYNEQFF TRBJ2-1 TRBV19 TRBD2 NA
TGTGCCAGTAGTAATCAGGGAAATCAGCCCCAGCATTTT CASSNQGNQPQHF TRBJ1-5 TRBV19 NA many
TGTGCCAGCAGATTAGCGGGAGGGACGCAGTATTTT CASRLAGGTQYF TRBJ2-3 TRBV28 TRBD2 NA
TGTGCCAGCAACCTAGGGGGGACAGGGTTCGATGAGCAGTTCTTC CASNLGGTGFDEQFF TRBJ2-1 TRBV7-9 TRBD1 once
TGTGCCAGCAGTGAAAGTAGATGGGCGACTCGGGGAGCTTTCTTT CASSESRWATRGAFF TRBJ1-1 TRBV25-1 NA few
TGTGCCAGCAGCTTAGTATCGGGTCGGCAGGGGGCTAGTTTAGCTTTCTTT CASSLVSGRQGASLAFF TRBJ1-1 TRBV7-8 TRBD1 NA
TGTGCCAGCAGCGGGAGACGAAATTCACCCCTCCACTTT CASSGRRNSPLHF TRBJ1-6 TRBV21-1 NA once
TGTGCCAGCAGCCCAAGCACAGGGAGCGATCAGCCCCAGCATTTT CASSPSTGSDQPQHF TRBJ1-5 TRBV7-2 NA few
TGTGCCAGCAGTTTTCTAGGAGGAACGGACAGTAATTCACCCCTCCACTTT CASSFLGGTDSNSPLHF TRBJ1-6 TRBV27 NA NA
TGTGCCAGCAGCCGCATCAGGGGGAGCCCCCAGCATTTT CASSRIRGSPQHF TRBJ1-5 TRBV6-2/TRBV6-3 TRBD1 NA
TGCGCCAGCAGCTCCGTTAGCGGGGGATACAATGAGCAGTTCTTC CASSSVSGGYNEQFF TRBJ2-1 TRBV5-1 TRBD2 few
TGTGCCAGCAGTGGCCCAAGATCGGGCACTGAAGCTTTCTTT CASSGPRSGTEAFF TRBJ1-1 TRBV6-4 NA NA
TGTGCCAGCGGTCAAACAGGGCCACGTAATGAAAAACTGTTTTTT CASGQTGPRNEKLFF TRBJ1-4 TRBV25-1 NA few
TGTGCCAGCAGCTCCTGGAGCGCCAGGGGGCTTGTAGAGACCCAGTACTTC CASSSWSARGLVETQYF TRBJ2-5 TRBV11-2 TRBD1 NA
TGTGCCAGCGGACTTTGGACAGGGGGAGCTAACTATGGCTACACCTTC CASGLWTGGANYGYTF TRBJ1-2 TRBV28 TRBD1 NA
TGCAGCGCAAGCACAGGGGACACTGAAGCTTTCTTT CSASTGDTEAFF TRBJ1-1 TRBV29-1 TRBD1 NA
TGCGCCAGCAGCCCGGGGAGCGAGCAGTTCTTC CASSPGSEQFF TRBJ2-1 TRBV5-1 NA once
TGCGCCAGCAGCCAGTGGACAGGGAACACTGAAGCTTTCTTT CASSQWTGNTEAFF TRBJ1-1 TRBV5-1 TRBD1 NA
TGTGCCAGCAGCCAAGTGGATCTTAGGACAGGTCTAACAACTAATGAAAAACTGTTTTTT CASSQVDLRTGLTTNEKLFF TRBJ1-4 TRBV4-2 TRBD1 NA
TGTGCCAGCAGCCTCGTTCTACCCCGCTCTGGGGCCAACGTCCTGACTTTC CASSLVLPRSGANVLTF TRBJ2-6 TRBV7-9 NA NA
TGTGCCAGTAGTAATCTCGCCGGGACGGCGGGAATTGGCAATCAGCCCCAGCATTTT CASSNLAGTAGIGNQPQHF TRBJ1-5 TRBV19 NA NA